This T cell receptor beta chain was captured in a study of blood T cells in healthy people across ages. The second PCR ran roughly 6 to 12 cycles with a sample-barcoded 5' primer and J-beta primers. TCRdb re-called the 5' RACE reads with MiXCR, one entry per CDR3 protein. This sample has hundreds of thousands of distinct CDR3 sequences; around 41% occur once, and the top ten carry about 32%. This CDR3 has 18 residues. Germline-derived CDR1 and CDR2 are DFQATT and SNEGSKA (reference sequence). Per-sample PBMC isolation yielded at least 6 million cells. The chain carries TRBV20-1 and TRBJ2-7; TRBD2 agrees at 11 bases. The last part of the DNA fits TRBJ2-5 better; the J call may be wrong. Sequenced sample: blood. The origin of this receptor is a man older than 75 in good health. This CDR3 reads CSARDLTSGRGRAETQYF. The DNA of the CDR3 is TGCAGTGCTAGAGATCTCACTAGCGGGAGAGGGCGGGCGGAGACCCAGTACTTC.